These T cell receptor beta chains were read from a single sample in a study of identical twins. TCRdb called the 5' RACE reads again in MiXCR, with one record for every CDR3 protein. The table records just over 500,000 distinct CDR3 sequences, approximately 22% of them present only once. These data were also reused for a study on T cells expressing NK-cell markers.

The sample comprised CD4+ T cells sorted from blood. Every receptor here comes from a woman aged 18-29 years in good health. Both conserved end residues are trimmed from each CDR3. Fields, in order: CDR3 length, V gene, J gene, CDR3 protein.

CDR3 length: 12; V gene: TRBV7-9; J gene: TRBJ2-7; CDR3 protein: ASSPLGSTYEQY
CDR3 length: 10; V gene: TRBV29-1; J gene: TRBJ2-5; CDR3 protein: SVSGGQETQY
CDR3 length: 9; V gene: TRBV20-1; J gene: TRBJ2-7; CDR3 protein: SARENYEQY
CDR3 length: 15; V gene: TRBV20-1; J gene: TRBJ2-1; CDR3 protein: SARDLLAGGPGYEQF
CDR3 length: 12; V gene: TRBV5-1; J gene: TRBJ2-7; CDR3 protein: ASSLSGQSYEQY
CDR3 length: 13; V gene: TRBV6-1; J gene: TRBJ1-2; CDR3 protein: ASRSTGGSGYGYT
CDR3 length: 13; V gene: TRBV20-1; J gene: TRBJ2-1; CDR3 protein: SARDRLAGNNEQF
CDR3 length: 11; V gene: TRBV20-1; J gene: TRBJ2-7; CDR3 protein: SLGASGSYEQY
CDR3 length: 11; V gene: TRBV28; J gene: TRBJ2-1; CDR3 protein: ASSLTGEREQF
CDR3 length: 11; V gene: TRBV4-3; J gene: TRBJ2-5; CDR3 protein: ASSQRMQETQY
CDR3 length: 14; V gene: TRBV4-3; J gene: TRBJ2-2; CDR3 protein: ASSQDYGGTDGELF
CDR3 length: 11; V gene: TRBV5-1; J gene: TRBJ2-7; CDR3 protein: ASMRTGAAEQY
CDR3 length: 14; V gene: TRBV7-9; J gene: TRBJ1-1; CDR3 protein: ASSSPGHRGDTEAF
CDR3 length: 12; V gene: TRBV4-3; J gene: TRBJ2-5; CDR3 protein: ASSKGQGKETQY
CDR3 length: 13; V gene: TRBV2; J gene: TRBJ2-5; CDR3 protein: ASRPRRTGIETQY
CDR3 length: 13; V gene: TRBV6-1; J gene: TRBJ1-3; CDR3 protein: ASRPQGLSGNTIY
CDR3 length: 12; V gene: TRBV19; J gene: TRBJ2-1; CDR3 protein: ASTHSYRGDEQF
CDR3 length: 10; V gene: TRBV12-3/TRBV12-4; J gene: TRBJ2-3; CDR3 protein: ASSLALVTQY
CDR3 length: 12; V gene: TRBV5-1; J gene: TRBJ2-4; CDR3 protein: ASSLDRSRDIQY
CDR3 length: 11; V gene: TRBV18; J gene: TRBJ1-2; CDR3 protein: ASSRDRDFGYT
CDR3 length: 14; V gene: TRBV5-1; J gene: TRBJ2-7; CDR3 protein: ASSLLGGGSSSEQY
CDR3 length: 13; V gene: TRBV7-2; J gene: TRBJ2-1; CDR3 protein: ASSQGLALNNEQF
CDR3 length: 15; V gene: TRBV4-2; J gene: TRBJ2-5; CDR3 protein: ASSQDPGAGGRETQY
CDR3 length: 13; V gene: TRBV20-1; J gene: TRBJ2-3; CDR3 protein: SARRTSGFTDTQY